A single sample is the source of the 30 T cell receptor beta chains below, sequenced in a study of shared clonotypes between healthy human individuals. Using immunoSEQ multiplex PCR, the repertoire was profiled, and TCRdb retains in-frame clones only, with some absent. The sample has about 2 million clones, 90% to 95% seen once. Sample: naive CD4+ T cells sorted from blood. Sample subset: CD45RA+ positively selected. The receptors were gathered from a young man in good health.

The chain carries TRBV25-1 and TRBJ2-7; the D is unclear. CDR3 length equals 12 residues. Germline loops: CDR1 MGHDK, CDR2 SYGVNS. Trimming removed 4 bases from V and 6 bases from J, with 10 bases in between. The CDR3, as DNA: TGTGCCAGCAGTGCCACCGGCCTCGAGCAGTACTTC. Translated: CASSATGLEQYF.

Written as DNA, the CDR3 is TGTGCCAGCAGCCCGGCGACGTGGCTGTTCTTC. Residues: CASSPATWLFF. The chain is built from TRBV6-5 and TRBJ2-1; D uncertain. The ends were cut back, 6 bases at V and 15 bases at J, with 15 bases in the middle. The CDR3 extends over 11 amino acids. Germline V gene data show CDR1 as MNHEY and CDR2 as SVGAGI.

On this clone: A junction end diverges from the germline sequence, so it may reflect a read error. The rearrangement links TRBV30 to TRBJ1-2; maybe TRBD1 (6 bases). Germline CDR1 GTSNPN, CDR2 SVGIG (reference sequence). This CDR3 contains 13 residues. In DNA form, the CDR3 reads TGTGCCTGGATTCTCGGGGGGACAACGCCCAATTTTTTC. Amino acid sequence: CAWILGGTTPNFF.

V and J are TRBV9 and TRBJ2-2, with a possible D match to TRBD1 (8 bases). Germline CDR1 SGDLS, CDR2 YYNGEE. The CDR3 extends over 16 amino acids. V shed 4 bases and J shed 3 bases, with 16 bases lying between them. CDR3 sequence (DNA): TGTGCCAGCAGCATTCGACAGGGGAGGGACACCGGGGAGCTGTTTTTT. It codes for CASSIRQGRDTGELFF.

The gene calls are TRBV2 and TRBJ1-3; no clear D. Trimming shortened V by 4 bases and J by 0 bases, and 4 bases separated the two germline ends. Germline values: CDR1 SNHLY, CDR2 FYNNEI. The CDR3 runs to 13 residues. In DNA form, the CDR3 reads TGTGCCAGCAGTGCGGTCTCTGGAAACACCATATATTTT. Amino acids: CASSAVSGNTIYF. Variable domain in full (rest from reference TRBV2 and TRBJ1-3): EPEVTQTPSHQVTQMGQEVILRCVPISNHLYFYWYRQILGQKVEFLVSFYNNEISEKSEIFDDQFSVERPDGSNFTLKIRSTKLEDSAMYFCASSAVSGNTIYFGEGSWLTVV.

The CDR3 DNA sequence: TGTGCCAGCAGTGGGACAGGGACTATTCTAGATACGCAGTATTTT. Its translation is CASSGTGTILDTQYF. V usage is TRBV2 and J usage is TRBJ2-3, with a tentative D call TRBD1 (8 bases). The CDR3 has 15 amino acids. Trimming shortened V by 4 bases and J by 5 bases, and 16 bases separated the two germline ends. Germline V lookup: CDR1 SNHLY, CDR2 FYNNEI.

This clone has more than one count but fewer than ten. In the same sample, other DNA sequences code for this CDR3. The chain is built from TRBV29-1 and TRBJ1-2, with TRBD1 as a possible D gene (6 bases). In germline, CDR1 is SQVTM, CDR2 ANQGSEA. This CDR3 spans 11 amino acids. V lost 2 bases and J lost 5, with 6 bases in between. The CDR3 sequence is CSVEQGYGYTF. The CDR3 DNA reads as TGCAGCGTTGAACAGGGGTATGGCTACACCTTC. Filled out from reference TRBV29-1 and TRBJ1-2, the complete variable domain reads SAVISQKPSRDICQRGTSLTIQCQVDSQVTMMFWYRQQPGQSLTLIATANQGSEATYESGFVIDKFPISRPNLTFSTLTVSNMSPEDSSIYLCSVEQGYGYTFGSGTRLTVV.

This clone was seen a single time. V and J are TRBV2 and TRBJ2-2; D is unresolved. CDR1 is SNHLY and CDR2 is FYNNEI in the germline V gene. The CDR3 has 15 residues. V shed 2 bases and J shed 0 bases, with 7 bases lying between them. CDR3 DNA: TGTGCCAGCAGTGAATGGCAGACGAACACCGGGGAGCTGTTTTTT. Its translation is CASSEWQTNTGELFF. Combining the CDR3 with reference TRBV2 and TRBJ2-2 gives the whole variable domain EPEVTQTPSHQVTQMGQEVILRCVPISNHLYFYWYRQILGQKVEFLVSFYNNEISEKSEIFDDQFSVERPDGSNFTLKIRSTKLEDSAMYFCASSEWQTNTGELFFGEGSRLTVL.

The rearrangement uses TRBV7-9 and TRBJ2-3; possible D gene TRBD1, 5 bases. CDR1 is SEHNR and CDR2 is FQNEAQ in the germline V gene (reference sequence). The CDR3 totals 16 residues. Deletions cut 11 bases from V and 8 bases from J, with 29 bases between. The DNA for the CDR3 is TGTGCCGGATTAGACAGCCACCCTGGAAATTCCCTTACGCAGTATTTT. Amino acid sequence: CAGLDSHPGNSLTQYF.

CDR3 bases: TGTGCCAGCAGTGCCCGGTCGGAGACCCAGTACTTC. Translation: CASSARSETQYF. The chain employs TRBV2 and TRBJ2-5; D is uncertain. The length of the CDR3 is 12 residues. Trimming pared 4 bases from V and 5 bases from J, leaving 8 bases between. Germline loops: CDR1 SNHLY, CDR2 FYNNEI.

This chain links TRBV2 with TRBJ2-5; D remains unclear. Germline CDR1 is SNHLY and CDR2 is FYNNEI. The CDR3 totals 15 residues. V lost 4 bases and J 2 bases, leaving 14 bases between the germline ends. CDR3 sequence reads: CASSGLDALQETQYF. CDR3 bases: TGTGCCAGCAGTGGTCTGGACGCCCTACAAGAGACCCAGTACTTC.

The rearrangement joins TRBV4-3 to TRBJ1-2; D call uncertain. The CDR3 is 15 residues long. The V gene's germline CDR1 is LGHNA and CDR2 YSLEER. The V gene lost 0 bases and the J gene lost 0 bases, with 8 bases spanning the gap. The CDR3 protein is CASSQDSRANYGYTF. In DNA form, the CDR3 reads TGCGCCAGCAGCCAAGACAGCCGCGCTAACTATGGCTACACCTTC.

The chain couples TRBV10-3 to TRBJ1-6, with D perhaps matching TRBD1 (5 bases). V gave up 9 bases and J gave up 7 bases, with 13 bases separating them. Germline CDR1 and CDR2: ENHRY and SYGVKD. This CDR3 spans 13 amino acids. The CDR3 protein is CAITMGLNSPLHF. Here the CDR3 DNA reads TGTGCCATTACGATGGGGCTGAATTCACCCCTCCACTTT.

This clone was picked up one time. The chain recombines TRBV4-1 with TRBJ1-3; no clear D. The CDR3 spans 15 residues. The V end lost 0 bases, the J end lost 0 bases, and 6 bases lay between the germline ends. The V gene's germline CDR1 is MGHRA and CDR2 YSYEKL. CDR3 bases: TGCGCCAGCAGCCAAGAGTTAGGCTCTGGAAACACCATATATTTT. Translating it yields CASSQELGSGNTIYF.

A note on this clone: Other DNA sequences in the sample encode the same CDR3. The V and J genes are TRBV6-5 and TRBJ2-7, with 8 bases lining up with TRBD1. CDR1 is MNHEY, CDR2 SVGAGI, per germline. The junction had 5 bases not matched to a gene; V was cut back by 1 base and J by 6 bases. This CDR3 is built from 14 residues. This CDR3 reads CASSYLAGGGEQYF. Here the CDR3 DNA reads TGTGCCAGCAGTTACTTAGCAGGGGGCGGCGAGCAGTACTTC.

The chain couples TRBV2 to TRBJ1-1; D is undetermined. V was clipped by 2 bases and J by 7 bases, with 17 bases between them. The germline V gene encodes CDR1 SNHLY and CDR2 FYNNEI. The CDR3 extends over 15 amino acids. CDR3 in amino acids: CASSESMTRPDEAFF. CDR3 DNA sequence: TGTGCCAGCAGTGAATCGATGACTCGACCCGATGAAGCTTTCTTT.

The CDR3 loop is CASSLSSSGDYGYTF. In DNA, the CDR3 is TGTGCCAGCAGTTTGAGCAGTTCGGGCGACTATGGCTACACCTTC. The chain recombines TRBV28 with TRBJ1-2; D is uncertain. V gave up 3 bases and J gave up 3 bases, with 14 bases separating them. The CDR3 has 15 amino acids. The germline V gene encodes CDR1 MDHEN and CDR2 SYDVKM.

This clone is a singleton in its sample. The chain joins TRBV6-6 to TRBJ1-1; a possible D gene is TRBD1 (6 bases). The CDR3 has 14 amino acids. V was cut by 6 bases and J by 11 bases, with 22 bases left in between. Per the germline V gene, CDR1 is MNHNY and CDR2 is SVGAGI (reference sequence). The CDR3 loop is CASSYSDRTAGAFF. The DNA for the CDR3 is TGTGCCAGCAGCTACAGCGACAGGACGGCAGGCGCTTTCTTT.

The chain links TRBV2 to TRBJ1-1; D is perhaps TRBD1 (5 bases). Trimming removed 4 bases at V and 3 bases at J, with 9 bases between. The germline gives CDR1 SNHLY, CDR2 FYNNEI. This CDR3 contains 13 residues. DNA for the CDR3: TGTGCCAGCAGTGTTGGGGGGGACACTGAAGCTTTCTTT. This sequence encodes CASSVGGDTEAFF.

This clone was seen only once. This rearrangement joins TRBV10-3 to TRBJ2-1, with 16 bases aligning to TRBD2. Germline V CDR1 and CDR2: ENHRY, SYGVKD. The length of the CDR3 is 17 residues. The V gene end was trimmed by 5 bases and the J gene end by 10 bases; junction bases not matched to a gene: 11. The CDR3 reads CAISPGLAGGPSGEQFF. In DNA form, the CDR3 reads TGTGCCATCAGTCCGGGACTAGCGGGAGGGCCCTCTGGGGAGCAGTTCTTC.

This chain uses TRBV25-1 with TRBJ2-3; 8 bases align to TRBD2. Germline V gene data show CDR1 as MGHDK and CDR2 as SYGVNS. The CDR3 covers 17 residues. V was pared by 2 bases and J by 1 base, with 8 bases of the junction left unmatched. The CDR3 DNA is TGTGCCAGCAGTGAAGTCGGGAGGGCCCTCGGCACAGATACGCAGTATTTT. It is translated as CASSEVGRALGTDTQYF.

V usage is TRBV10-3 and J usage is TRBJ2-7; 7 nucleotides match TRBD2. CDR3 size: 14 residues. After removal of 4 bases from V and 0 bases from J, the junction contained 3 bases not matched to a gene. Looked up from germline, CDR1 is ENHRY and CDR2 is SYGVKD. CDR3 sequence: CAISGIAGSYEQYF. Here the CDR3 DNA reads TGTGCCATCAGTGGGATAGCGGGCTCCTACGAGCAGTACTTC.

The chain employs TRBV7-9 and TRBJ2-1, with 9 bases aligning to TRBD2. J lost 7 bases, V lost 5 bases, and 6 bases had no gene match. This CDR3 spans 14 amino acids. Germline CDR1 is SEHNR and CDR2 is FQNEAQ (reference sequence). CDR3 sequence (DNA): TGTGCCAGCAGCCATAGCGGGAGTAGGAATGAGCAGTTCTTC. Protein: CASSHSGSRNEQFF.

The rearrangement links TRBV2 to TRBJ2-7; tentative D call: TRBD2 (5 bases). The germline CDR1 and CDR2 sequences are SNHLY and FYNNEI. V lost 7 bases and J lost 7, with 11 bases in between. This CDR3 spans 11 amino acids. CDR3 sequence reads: CASNVPGEQYF. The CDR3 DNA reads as TGTGCCAGCAACGTTCCGGGGGAGCAGTACTTC.

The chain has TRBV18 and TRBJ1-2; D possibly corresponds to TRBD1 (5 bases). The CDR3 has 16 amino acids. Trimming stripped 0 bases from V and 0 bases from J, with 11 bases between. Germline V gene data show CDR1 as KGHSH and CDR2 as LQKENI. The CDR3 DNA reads TGTGCCAGCTCACCACCCGGGGACCCCGCTAACTATGGCTACACCTTC. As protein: CASSPPGDPANYGYTF.

DNA for the CDR3: TGTGCCAGCAGCCCTAGCGGGGGGGCCAAAAACATTCAGTACTTC. Amino acids: CASSPSGGAKNIQYF. The chain joins TRBV5-4 to TRBJ2-4; 11 nucleotides match TRBD2. The V gene end was trimmed by 4 bases and the J gene end by 1 base; junction bases not matched to a gene: 1. From germline, CDR1 is SGHNT and CDR2 YYREEE (reference sequence). This CDR3 comprises 15 residues.

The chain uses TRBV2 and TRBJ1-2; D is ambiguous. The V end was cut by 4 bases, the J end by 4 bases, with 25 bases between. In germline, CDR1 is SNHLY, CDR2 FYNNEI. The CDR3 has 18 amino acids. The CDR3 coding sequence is TGTGCCAGCAGTGGGTCATCCGTAGTGACGGCGAGCGGCTATGGCTACACCTTC. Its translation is CASSGSSVVTASGYGYTF.

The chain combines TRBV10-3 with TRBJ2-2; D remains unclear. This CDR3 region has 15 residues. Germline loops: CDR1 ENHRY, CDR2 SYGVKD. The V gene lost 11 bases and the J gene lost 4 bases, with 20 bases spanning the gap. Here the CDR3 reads CAHSESLKITGELFF. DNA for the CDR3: TGTGCCCACTCGGAGTCCCTGAAAATCACCGGGGAGCTGTTTTTT.

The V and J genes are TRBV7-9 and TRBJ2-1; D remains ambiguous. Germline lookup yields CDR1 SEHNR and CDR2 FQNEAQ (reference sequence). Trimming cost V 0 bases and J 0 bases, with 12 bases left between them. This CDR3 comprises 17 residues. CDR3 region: CASSLADRTSSYNEQFF. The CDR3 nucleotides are TGTGCCAGCAGCTTAGCCGACCGAACGAGCTCCTACAATGAGCAGTTCTTC.

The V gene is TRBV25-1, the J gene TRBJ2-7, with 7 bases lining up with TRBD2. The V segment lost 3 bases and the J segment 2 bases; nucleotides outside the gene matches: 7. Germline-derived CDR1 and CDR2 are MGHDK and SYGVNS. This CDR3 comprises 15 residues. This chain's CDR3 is CASSDWAGETYEQYF. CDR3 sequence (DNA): TGTGCCAGCAGTGACTGGGCGGGGGAGACCTACGAGCAGTACTTC.